A selection of T cell receptor beta chains follows, all from one sample in a study of T cell repertoires and Cas9 in healthy adults. Profiled with immunoSEQ multiplex PCR; TCRdb holds only in-frame clones, not every one. The data hold over 20,000 clones, with roughly nine tenths observed a single time. The sequencing sample was made of CD4+ effector T cells (CD127+, CD25-, CD137-, CD154-) from PBMCs; culture status not recorded. All receptors come from a human donor in good health. Each CDR3 is given with its conserved first and last residue. A D gene is named only where the DNA matches it firmly. Rows give clone size only sometimes, using once, few, many, or a class for an expanded clone.

-	13	-	TRBV11-3	TRBJ2-3	TGTGCCAGCAGCTTAGCACCTCTAGATACGCAGTATTTT	CASSLAPLDTQYF
-	13	-	TRBV27	TRBJ2-7	TGTGCCAGCGGGTTAGGGAGCGCCTACGAGCAGTACTTC	CASGLGSAYEQYF
TRBD1	14	-	TRBV28	TRBJ2-4	TGTGCCAGCAGGCAGGGGGCAGCCAAAAACATTCAGTACTTC	CASRQGAAKNIQYF
TRBD1	15	-	TRBV28	TRBJ1-1	TGTGCCAGCAGTCCCCCGGACAGGGGGCGGACTGAAGCTTTCTTT	CASSPPDRGRTEAFF
-	14	once	TRBV19	TRBJ1-4	TGTGCCACCGCTGACAGGCTCGCTAATGAAAAACTGTTTTTT	CATADRLANEKLFF
TRBD2	19	-	TRBV18	TRBJ2-6	TGTGCCAGCTCACCATCTGTTGCTAGCGGGTACTCTGGGGCCAACGTCCTGACTTTC	CASSPSVASGYSGANVLTF
-	11	-	TRBV6-5	TRBJ1-2	TGTGCCAGCAGACTACTCAACAGCTACACCTTC	CASRLLNSYTF
-	18	-	TRBV7-9	TRBJ1-1	TGTGCCAGCAGCTTAGATCAGGGAAGGGGTTGGGCAAACACTGAAGCTTTCTTT	CASSLDQGRGWANTEAFF
-	14	-	TRBV4-2	TRBJ1-2	TGTGCCAGCAGCCAAGATGGCCGGAGTTACGGCTACACCTTC	CASSQDGRSYGYTF
-	14	-	TRBV15	TRBJ2-5	TGTGCCACCAGCTCTGGTGGGATTGGAGAGACCCAGTACTTC	CATSSGGIGETQYF
-	14	-	TRBV28	TRBJ2-5	TGTGCCAGCAGTGGGCCCAACGTGGAGGAGACCCAGTACTTC	CASSGPNVEETQYF
-	14	-	TRBV19	TRBJ1-2	TGTGCCAGTAGTATGCTCCCACCAAACTATGGCTACACCTTC	CASSMLPPNYGYTF
TRBD2	16	-	TRBV14	TRBJ2-7	TGTGCCAGCAGTCTCCCAGCGGGAGGTGGGATCTACGAGCAGTACTTC	CASSLPAGGGIYEQYF
TRBD2	15	few	TRBV28	TRBJ2-5	TGTGCCAGCAGTTACGGGGGGGGGACCCAAGAGACCCAGTACTTC	CASSYGGGTQETQYF
TRBD1	17	-	TRBV28	TRBJ2-3	TGTGCCAGCAGTTTAGGAACCTTGAGACAGGGGTCAGATACGCAGTATTTT	CASSLGTLRQGSDTQYF
TRBD2	14	once	TRBV2	TRBJ2-5	TGTGCCAGCTCCTCTAGCGGGGGGCTCCCGACCCAGTACTTC	CASSSSGGLPTQYF
-	15	-	TRBV5-1	TRBJ1-1	TGCGCCAGCAGCTTGGTAGAAGGAGGGGACACTGAAGCTTTCTTT	CASSLVEGGDTEAFF
TRBD2	15	-	TRBV4-3	TRBJ2-1	TGCGCCAGCAGCCAAAGTGGACTAGCCATGAATGAGCAGTTCTTC	CASSQSGLAMNEQFF
TRBD1	15	-	TRBV6-1	TRBJ1-5	TGTGCCAGCAGTCAACCGGGACAGGCAAATCAGCCCCAGCATTTT	CASSQPGQANQPQHF
TRBD1	14	-	TRBV7-8	TRBJ2-1	TGTGCCAGCAGCTTAAGGGACAGATACAATGAGCAGTTCTTC	CASSLRDRYNEQFF
-	14	few	TRBV28	TRBJ1-3	TGTGCCACCGTTTGGGGCCAGGGTAGAAACACCATATATTTT	CATVWGQGRNTIYF
-	12	-	TRBV19	TRBJ1-5	TGTGCCAGTAGTATGGGGTATCAGCCCCAGCATTTT	CASSMGYQPQHF
-	12	-	TRBV27	TRBJ1-2	TGTGCCAGCAGACAGGGTACCTATGGCTACACCTTC	CASRQGTYGYTF
TRBD2	18	-	TRBV5-7	TRBJ2-3	TGTGCCAGCAGCTTGGCCAGGACTAGCGGGTTCACCACAGATACGCAGTATTTT	CASSLARTSGFTTDTQYF
-	15	-	TRBV28	TRBJ2-7	TGTGCCAGCAGTTTGGGGGGCGGATCCTCCTACGAGCAGTACTTC	CASSLGGGSSYEQYF
-	15	-	TRBV28	TRBJ1-2	TGTGCCAGCACCTGGAGGCGGACCTTTAACTATGGCTACACCTTC	CASTWRRTFNYGYTF
TRBD1	14	-	TRBV4-1	TRBJ1-2	TGCGCCAGCAGCCAAACGGGACAGAACTATGGCTACACCTTC	CASSQTGQNYGYTF
-	15	-	TRBV6-1	TRBJ1-3	TGTGCCAGCACTGACGAAGGGTTCTCTGGAAACACCATATATTTT	CASTDEGFSGNTIYF
-	14	-	TRBV4-2	TRBJ2-1	TGTGCCAGCAGCCAGAGTGACTCCTACAATGAGCAGTTCTTC	CASSQSDSYNEQFF
-	14	once	TRBV28	TRBJ2-7	TGTGCCAGCAGTTCAACCCGGGGCTCCTACGAGCAGTACTTC	CASSSTRGSYEQYF
-	15	-	TRBV10-3	TRBJ2-7	TGTGCCATCAGTGGGAAGACAGGACTGGCCTACGAGCAGTACTTC	CAISGKTGLAYEQYF
-	12	-	TRBV7-8	TRBJ2-3	TGTGCCAGCAGCCCGAGATCAGATACGCAGTATTTT	CASSPRSDTQYF
TRBD1	16	-	TRBV5-4	TRBJ1-4	TGTGCCAGCAGCTTATTTCTCGGGACAGGAAATGAAAAACTGTTTTTT	CASSLFLGTGNEKLFF
TRBD2	16	-	TRBV5-1	TRBJ2-1	TGCGCCAGCAGCCCTCGGACTAGCGGATCTTACAATGAGCAGTTCTTC	CASSPRTSGSYNEQFF
-	12	-	TRBV7-9	TRBJ1-2	TGTGCCAGCACCCTGACAGTCGTCGAGTACACCTTC	CASTLTVVEYTF
-	15	-	TRBV28	TRBJ2-1	TGTGCCAGCAGTTTAACCGGGAGTTTGTACAATGAGCAGTTCTTC	CASSLTGSLYNEQFF
-	13	-	TRBV10-2	TRBJ1-1	TGCGCCAGCAGTGTAGAGGGTCGCACTGAAGCTTTCTTT	CASSVEGRTEAFF
-	11	-	TRBV6-5	TRBJ1-1	TGTGCCAGCAGGGAGGGACTTCAAGCTTTCTTT	CASREGLQAFF
-	14	-	TRBV7-9	TRBJ2-2	TGTGCCAGCAGCACGGGACTGAACACCGGGGAGCTGTTTTTT	CASSTGLNTGELFF
-	11	-	TRBV28	TRBJ2-5	TGTGCCAGCAGTTTAGACAGGACCCGGTACTTC	CASSLDRTRYF
-	13	-	TRBV5-1	TRBJ2-5	TGCGCCAGCAGTTTGACAGACCAAGAGACCCAGTACTTC	CASSLTDQETQYF
-	15	-	TRBV2	TRBJ1-6	TGTGCCAGCAGTGAGTTACAGGCGTGGAATTCACCCCTCCACTTT	CASSELQAWNSPLHF